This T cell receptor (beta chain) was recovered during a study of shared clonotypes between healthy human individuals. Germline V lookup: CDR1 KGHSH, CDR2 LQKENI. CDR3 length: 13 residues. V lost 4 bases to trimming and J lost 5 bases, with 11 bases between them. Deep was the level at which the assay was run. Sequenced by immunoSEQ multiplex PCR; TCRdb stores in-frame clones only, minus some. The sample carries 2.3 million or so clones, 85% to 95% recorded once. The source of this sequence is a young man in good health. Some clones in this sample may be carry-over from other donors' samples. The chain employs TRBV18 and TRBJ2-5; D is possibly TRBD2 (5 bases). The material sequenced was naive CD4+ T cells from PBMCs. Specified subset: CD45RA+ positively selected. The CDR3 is CASSQTERETQYF. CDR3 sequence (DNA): TGTGCCAGCTCACAAACGGAGCGGGAGACCCAGTACTTC.